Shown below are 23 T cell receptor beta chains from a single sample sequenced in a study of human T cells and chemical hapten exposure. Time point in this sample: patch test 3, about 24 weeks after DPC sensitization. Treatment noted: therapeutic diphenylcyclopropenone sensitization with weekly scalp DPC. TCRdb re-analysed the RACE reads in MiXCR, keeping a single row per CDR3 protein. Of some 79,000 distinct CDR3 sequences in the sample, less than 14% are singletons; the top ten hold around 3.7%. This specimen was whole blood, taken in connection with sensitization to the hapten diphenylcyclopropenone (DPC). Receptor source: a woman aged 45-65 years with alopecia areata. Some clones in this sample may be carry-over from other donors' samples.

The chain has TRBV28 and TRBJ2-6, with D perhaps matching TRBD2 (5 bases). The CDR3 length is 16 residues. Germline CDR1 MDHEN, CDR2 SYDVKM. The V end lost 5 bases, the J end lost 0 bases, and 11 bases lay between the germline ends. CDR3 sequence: CASSLLAGSGANVLTF. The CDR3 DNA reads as TGTGCCAGCAGTCTCCTGGCGGGCTCTGGGGCCAACGTCCTGACTTTC.

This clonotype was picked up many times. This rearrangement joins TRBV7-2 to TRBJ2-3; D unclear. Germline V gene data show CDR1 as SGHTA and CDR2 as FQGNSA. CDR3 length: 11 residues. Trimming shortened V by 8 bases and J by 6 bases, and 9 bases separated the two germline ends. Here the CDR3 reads CASRAGDTQYF. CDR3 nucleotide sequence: TGTGCCAGCCGAGCCGGGGATACGCAGTATTTT.

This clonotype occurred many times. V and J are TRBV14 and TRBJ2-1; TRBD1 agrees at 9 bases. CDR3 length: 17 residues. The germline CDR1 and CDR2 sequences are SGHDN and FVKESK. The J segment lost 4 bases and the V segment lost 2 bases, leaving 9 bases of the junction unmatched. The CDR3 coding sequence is TGTGCCAGCAGCCAATTAGGGACGACAGGGGGGTACAATGAGCAGTTCTTC. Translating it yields CASSQLGTTGGYNEQFF.

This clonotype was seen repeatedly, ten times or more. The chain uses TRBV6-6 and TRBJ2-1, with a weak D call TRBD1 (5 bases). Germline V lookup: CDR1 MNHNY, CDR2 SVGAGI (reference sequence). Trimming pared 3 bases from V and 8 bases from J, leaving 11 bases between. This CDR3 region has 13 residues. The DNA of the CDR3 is TGTGCCAGCAGTTATCAGGGTGGGGATGAGCAGTTCTTC. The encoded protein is CASSYQGGDEQFF.

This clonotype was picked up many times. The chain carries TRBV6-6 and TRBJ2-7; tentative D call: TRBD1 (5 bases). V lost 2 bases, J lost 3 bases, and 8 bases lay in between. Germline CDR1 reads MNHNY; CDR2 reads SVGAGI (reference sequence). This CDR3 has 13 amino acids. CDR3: CASSYETDYEQYF. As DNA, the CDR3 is TGTGCCAGCAGTTACGAGACAGACTACGAGCAGTACTTC.

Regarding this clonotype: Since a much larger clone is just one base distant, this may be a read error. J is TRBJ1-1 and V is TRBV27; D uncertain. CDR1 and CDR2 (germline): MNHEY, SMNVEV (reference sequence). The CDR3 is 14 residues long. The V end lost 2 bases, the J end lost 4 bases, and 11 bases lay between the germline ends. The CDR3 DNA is TGTGCCAGCAGTTTACGCCACGGAAGCACTGAAGCTTTCTTT. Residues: CASSLRHGSTEAFF.

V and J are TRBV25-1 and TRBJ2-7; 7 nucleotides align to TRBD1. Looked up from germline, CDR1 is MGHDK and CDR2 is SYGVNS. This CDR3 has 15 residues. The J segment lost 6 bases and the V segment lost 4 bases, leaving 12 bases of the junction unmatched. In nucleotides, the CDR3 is TGTGCCAGCAGTGGCCTGGGACAGTTTCTCTCCGAGCAGTACTTC. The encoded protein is CASSGLGQFLSEQYF.

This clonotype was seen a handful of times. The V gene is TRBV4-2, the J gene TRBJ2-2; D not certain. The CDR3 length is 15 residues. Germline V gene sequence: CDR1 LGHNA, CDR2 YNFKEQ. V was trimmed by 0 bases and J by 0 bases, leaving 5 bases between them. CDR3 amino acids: CASSQDTANTGELFF. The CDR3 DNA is TGTGCCAGCAGCCAAGATACCGCGAACACCGGGGAGCTGTTTTTT.

Here the CDR3 DNA reads TGTGCCAGCAGCTTCACACAGGGGGCAGTTGGGCGTTCCGGGGAGCTGTTTTTT. This translates into CASSFTQGAVGRSGELFF. This chain uses TRBV5-5 with TRBJ2-2; 9 positions agree with TRBD1. V dropped 2 bases and J dropped 6; count of bases not matched to a gene: 14. Germline CDR1 SGHKS, CDR2 YYEKEE (reference sequence). The CDR3 length is 18 residues.

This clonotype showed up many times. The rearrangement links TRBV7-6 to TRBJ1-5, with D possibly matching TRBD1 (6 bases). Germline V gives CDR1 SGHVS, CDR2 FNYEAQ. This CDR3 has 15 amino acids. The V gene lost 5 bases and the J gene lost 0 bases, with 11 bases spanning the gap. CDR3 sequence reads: CASSPDSNSNQPQHF. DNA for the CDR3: TGTGCCAGCAGCCCGGACAGTAATAGCAATCAGCCCCAGCATTTT.

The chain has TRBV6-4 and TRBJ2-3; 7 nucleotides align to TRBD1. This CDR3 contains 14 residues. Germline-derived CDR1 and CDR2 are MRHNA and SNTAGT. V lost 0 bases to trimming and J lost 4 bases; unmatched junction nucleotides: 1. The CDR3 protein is CASSDSQGADTQYF. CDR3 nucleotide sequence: TGTGCCAGCAGTGACTCCCAGGGGGCAGATACGCAGTATTTT.

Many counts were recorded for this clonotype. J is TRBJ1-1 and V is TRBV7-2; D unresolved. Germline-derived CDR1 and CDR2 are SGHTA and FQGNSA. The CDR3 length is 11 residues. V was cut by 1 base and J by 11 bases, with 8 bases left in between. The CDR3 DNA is TGTGCCAGCAGCTTAGTAGGGAGGGCTTTCTTT. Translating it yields CASSLVGRAFF.

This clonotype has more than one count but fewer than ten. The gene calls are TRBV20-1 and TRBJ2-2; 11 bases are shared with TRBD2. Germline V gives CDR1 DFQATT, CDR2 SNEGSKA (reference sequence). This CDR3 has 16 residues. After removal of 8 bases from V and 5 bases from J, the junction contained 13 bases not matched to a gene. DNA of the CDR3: TGCAGTTCACGCTCTCTAGCGGGAGGAGGAACCGGGGAGCTGTTTTTT. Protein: CSSRSLAGGGTGELFF.

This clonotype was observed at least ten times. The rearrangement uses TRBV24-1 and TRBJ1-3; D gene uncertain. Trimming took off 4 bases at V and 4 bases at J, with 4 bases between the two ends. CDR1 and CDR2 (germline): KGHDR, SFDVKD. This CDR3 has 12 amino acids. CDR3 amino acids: CATSESGNTIYF. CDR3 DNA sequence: TGTGCCACCAGTGAGTCAGGAAACACCATATATTTT.

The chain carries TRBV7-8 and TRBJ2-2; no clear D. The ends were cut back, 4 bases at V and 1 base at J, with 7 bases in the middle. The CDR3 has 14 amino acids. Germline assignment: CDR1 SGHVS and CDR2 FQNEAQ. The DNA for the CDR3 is TGTGCCAGCAGCTCCTTAGGGAACACCGGGGAGCTGTTTTTT. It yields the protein CASSSLGNTGELFF.

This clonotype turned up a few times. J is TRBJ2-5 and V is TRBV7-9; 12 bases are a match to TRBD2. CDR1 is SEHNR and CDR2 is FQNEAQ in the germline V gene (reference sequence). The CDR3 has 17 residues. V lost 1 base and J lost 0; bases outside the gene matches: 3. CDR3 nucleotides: TGTGCCAGCAGCTTAGGCCGGACTAGCGGGAACCAAGAGACCCAGTACTTC. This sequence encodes CASSLGRTSGNQETQYF.

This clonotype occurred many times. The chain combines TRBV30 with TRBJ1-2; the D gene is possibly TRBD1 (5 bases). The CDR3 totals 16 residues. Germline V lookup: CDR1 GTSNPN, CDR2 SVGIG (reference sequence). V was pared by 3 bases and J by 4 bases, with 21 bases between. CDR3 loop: CAWSVGFREGGYGYTF. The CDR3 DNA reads TGTGCCTGGAGCGTCGGCTTCAGGGAAGGAGGCTATGGCTACACCTTC.

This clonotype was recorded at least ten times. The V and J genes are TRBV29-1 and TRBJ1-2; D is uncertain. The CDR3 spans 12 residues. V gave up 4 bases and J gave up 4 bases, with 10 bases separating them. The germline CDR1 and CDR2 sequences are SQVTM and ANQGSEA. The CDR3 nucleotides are TGCAGCGTTGTCGAGGGTGGCTATGGCTACACCTTC. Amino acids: CSVVEGGYGYTF.

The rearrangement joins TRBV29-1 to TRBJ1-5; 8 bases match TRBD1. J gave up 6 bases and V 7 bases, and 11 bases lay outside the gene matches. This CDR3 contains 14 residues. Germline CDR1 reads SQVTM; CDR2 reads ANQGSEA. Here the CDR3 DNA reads TGCAGCGCCGAGGCCAGGGGGCGCGGTCAGCCCCAGCATTTT. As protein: CSAEARGRGQPQHF.

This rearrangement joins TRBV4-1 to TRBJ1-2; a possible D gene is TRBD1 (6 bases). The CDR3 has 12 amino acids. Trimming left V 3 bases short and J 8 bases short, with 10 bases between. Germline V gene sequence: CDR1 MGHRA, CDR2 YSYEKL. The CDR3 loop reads CASSQETGGYTF. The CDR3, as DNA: TGCGCCAGCAGCCAGGAGACAGGCGGCTACACCTTC.

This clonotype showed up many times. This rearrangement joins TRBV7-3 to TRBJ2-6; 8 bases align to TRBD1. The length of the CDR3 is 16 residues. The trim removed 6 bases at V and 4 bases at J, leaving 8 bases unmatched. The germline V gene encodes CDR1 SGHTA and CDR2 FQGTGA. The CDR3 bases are TGTGCCAGCAGTAGGACAGGGACCACCGGGGCCAACGTCCTGACTTTC. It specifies CASSRTGTTGANVLTF. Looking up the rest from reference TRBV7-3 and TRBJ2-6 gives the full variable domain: GAGVSQTPSNKVTEKGKYVELRCDPISGHTALYWYRQSLGQGPEFLIYFQGTGAADDSGLPNDRFFAVRPEGSVSTLKIQRTERGDSAVYLCASSRTGTTGANVLTFGAGSRLTVL.

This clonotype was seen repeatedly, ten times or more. Written as DNA, the CDR3 is TGTGCCAGCAGTTACGGCCACGATCAGCCCCAGCATTTT. Protein sequence: CASSYGHDQPQHF. The chain is built from TRBV6-5 and TRBJ1-5; D gene unclear. V lost 2 bases, J lost 5 bases, and 7 bases lay in between. The length of the CDR3 is 13 residues. Germline V gives CDR1 MNHEY, CDR2 SVGAGI.

The CDR3 is CASSPASGKNTEAFF. The CDR3 region has the DNA TGTGCCAGCAGCCCGGCCTCAGGGAAGAACACTGAAGCTTTCTTT. The chain is built from TRBV14 and TRBJ1-1, with a possible D match to TRBD1 (5 bases). The CDR3 runs 15 residues. Trimming removed 4 bases at V and 1 base at J, with 13 bases between. Germline V gene data show CDR1 as SGHDN and CDR2 as FVKESK.